The source of this T cell receptor beta chain is a study of blood T cell repertoires in COVID-19. In the study overall: Sources were T cells, B-cell-depleted T cells, or PBMCs; the material itself was cDNA or gDNA.

Trimming left V 5 bases short and J 0 bases short, with 4 bases between. Germline values: CDR1 SNHLY, CDR2 FYNNEI. The CDR3 loop spans 12 amino acids. Libraries were prepared by immunoSEQ multiplex PCR; TCRdb keeps only in-frame clonotypes and omits some of them. Among some 57,000 clones, roughly 87% were seen once, and the ten largest hold 10% to 13%. Comments on this clone: Given a far larger clone just one base away, this is likely a sequencing read error.

Sequencing used peripheral blood. The chain has TRBV2 and TRBJ1-2; D remains ambiguous. The receptor was derived from a human donor in a cohort sampled during active COVID-19. The CDR3 loop reads CASSTANYGYTF. CDR3 DNA sequence: TGTGCCAGCAGTACGGCTAACTATGGCTACACCTTC.